Reported below is one T cell receptor beta chain. What it binds is unknown. Sequenced by immunoSEQ multiplex PCR; TCRdb stores in-frame clones only, minus some. The data show around 2.1 million clones, 90% to 97% seen once. With 5 bases clipped from V and 7 bases from J, the junction kept 6 bases outside the gene matches. There are 15 residues in the CDR3. Germline loops: CDR1 SEHNR, CDR2 FQNEAQ (reference sequence). The data were taken from a study of shared clonotypes between healthy human individuals. About the study: The plates for each donor numbered three CD4 naive, three CD4 memory, two CD8 naive and one CD8 memory.

Overall study findings and caveats: Of the naive CD4 clonotypes, about 5% were shared across several donors.

The rearrangement uses TRBV7-9 and TRBJ2-1; the match to TRBD2 covers 12 bases. The specimen was naive CD4+ T cells sorted from blood. As to subset: CD45RA+ positively selected. This sequence originates from a man younger than 35 in good health. This CDR3 is CASSPRGLAGNEQFF. The CDR3 region has the DNA TGTGCCAGCAGCCCCCGGGGACTAGCGGGTAATGAGCAGTTCTTC. The full variable domain, with the rest looked up from reference TRBV7-9 and TRBJ2-1, is DTGVSQNPRHKITKRGQNVTFRCDPISEHNRLYWYRQTLGQGPEFLTYFQNEAQLEKSRLLSDRFSAERPKGSFSTLEIQRTEQGDSAMYLCASSPRGLAGNEQFFGPGTRLTVL.